This T cell receptor beta chain was found in a study of cytomegalovirus exposure and HLA in healthy donors. Study observations and caveats: An observed cluster of highly shared sequence variants was recorded as a likely sequencing artifact. The authors later found most CMV-associated TCR beta chains appeared HLA-restricted. Across donors, most TCRs were seen rarely, yet some public ones were widespread.

The CDR3 runs to 15 residues. V was cut by 3 bases and J by 1 base, with 12 bases left in between. CDR1 SGHTA and CDR2 FQGNSA come from the germline V gene. In its sample, this clone was seen once. Its specificity is not known. PCR involved 60 Vbeta and 13 Jbeta primers. Repertoires were generated with immunoSEQ multiplex PCR, while TCRdb's copy carries only in-frame clones and drops some. The table shows 100,000 or so clones, with 80% occurring only once. This receptor was taken from a man younger than 45 in good health and CMV-seropositive. The chain recombines TRBV7-2 with TRBJ1-1, with D tentatively TRBD1 (6 bases). The sequencing sample was made of PBMCs. The CDR3 here is CASSFHRVPNTEAFF. The CDR3 DNA reads TGTGCCAGCAGCTTTCACAGGGTACCGAACACTGAAGCTTTCTTT.